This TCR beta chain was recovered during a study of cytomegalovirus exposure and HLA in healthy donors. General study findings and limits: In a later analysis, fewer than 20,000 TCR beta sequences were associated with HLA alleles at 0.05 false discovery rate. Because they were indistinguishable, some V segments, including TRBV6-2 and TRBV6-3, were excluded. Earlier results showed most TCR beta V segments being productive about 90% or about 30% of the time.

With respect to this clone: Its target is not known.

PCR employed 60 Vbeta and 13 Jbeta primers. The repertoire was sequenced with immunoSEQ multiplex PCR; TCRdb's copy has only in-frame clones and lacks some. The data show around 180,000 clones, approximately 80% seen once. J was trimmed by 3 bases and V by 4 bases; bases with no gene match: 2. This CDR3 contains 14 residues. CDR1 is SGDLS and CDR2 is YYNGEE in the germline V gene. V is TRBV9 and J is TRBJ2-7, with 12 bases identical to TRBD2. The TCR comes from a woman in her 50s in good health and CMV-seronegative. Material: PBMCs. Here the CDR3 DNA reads TGTGCCAGCAGCCGGACTAGCGGGAACTACGAGCAGTACTTC. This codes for CASSRTSGNYEQYF.